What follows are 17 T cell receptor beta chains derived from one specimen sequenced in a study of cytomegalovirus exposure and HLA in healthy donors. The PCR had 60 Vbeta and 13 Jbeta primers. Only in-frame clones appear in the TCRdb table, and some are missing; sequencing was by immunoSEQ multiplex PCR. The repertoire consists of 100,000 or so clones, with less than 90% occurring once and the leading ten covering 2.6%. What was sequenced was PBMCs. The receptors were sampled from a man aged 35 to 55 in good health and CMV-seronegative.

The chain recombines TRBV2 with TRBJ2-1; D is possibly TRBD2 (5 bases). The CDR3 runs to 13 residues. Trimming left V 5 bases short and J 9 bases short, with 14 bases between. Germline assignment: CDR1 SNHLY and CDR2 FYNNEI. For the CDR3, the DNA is TGTGCCAGCAGTTACGGACGGAGCGGTGAGCAGTTCTTC. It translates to CASSYGRSGEQFF.

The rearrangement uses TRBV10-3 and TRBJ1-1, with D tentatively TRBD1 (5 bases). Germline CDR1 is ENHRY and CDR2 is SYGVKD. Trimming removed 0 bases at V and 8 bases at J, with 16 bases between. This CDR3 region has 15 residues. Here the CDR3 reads CAISESLRGSVEAFF. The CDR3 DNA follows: TGTGCCATCAGTGAGTCTCTTAGGGGTTCGGTAGAAGCTTTCTTT.

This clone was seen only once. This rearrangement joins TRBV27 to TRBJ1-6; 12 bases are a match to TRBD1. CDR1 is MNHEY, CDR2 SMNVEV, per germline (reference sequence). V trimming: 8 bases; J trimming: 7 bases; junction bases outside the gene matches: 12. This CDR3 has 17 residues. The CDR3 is CASALRDRGQRNSPLHF. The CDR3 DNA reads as TGTGCCAGCGCCCTCCGGGACAGGGGGCAGAGGAATTCACCCCTCCACTTT.

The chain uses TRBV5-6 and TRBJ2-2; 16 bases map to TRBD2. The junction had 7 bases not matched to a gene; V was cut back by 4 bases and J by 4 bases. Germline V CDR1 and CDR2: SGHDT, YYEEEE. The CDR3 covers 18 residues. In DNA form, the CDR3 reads TGTGCCAGCAGCCCAGGGACTAGCGGGGGGGCGGCCACCGGGGAGCTGTTTTTT. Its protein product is CASSPGTSGGAATGELFF.

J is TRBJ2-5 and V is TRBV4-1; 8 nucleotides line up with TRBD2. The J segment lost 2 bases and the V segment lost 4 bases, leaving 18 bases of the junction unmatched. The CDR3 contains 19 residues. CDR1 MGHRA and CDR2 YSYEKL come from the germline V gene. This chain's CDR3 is CASSLDPRAGGVEQETQYF. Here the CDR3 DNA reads TGCGCCAGCAGCCTGGACCCGCGGGCGGGGGGAGTGGAGCAAGAGACCCAGTACTTC.

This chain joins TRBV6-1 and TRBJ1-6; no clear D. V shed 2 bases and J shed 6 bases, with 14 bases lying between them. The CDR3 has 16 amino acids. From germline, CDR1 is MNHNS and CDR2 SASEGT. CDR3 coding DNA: TGTGCCAGCAGTGAACCCCCACGGGTCCCTAATTCACCCCTCCACTTT. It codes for CASSEPPRVPNSPLHF.

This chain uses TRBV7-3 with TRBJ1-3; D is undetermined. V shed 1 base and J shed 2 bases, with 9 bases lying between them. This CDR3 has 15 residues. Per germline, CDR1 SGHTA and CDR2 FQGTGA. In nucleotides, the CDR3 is TGTGCCAGCAGCTTAAGTCCGGGAACTGGAAACACCATATATTTT. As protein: CASSLSPGTGNTIYF.

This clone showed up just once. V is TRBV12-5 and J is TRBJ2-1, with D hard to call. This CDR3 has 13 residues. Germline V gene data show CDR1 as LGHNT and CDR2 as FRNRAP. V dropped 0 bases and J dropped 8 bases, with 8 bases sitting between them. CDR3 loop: CASGLVSVDEQFF. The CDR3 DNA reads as TGTGCTAGTGGTTTGGTAAGTGTAGATGAGCAGTTCTTC.

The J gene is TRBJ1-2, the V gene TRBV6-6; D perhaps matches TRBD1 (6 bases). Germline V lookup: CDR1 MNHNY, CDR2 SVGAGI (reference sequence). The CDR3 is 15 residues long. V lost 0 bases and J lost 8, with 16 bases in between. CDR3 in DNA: TGTGCCAGCAGTTACTCGTTTTCAGGGGAAGACGGCTACACCTTC. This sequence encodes CASSYSFSGEDGYTF.

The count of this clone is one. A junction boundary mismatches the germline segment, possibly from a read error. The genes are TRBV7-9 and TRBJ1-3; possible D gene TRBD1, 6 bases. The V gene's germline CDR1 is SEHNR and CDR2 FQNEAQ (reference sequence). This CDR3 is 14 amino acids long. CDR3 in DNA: TGTTCCAGCAGCTTGGGCAGGGGTGGAAACACCATATATTTT. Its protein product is CSSSLGRGGNTIYF.

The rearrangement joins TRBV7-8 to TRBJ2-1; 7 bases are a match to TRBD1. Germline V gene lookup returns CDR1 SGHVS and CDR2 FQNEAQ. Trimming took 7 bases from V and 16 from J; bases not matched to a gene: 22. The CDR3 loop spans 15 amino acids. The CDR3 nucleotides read TGTGCCAGCAACAAAAACACAGGGGTCTCAGGTCAGGTCTTCTTC. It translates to CASNKNTGVSGQVFF.

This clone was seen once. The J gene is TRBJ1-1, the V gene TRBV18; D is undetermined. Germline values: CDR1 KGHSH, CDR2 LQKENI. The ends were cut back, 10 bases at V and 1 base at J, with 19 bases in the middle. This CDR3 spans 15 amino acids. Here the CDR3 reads CATANRMGENTEAFF. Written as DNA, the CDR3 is TGTGCCACCGCCAATCGAATGGGAGAGAACACTGAAGCTTTCTTT.

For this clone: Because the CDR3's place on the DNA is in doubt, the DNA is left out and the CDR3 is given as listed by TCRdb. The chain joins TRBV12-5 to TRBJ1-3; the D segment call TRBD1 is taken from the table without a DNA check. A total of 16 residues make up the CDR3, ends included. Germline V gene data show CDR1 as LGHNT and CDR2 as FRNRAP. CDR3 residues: CASGLVMGLSGNTIYF.

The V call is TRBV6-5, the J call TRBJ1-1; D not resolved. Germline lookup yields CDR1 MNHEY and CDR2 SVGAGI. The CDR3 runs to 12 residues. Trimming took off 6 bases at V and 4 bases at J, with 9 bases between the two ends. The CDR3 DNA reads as TGTGCCAGCAGGGGCCTGGGCACTGAAGCTTTCTTT. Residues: CASRGLGTEAFF.

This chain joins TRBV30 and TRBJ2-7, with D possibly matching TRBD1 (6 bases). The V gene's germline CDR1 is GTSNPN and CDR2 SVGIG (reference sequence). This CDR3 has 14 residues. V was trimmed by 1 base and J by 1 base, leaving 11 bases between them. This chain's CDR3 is CAWSEDSLSYEQYF. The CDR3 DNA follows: TGTGCCTGGAGTGAGGACAGCCTTTCCTACGAGCAGTACTTC.

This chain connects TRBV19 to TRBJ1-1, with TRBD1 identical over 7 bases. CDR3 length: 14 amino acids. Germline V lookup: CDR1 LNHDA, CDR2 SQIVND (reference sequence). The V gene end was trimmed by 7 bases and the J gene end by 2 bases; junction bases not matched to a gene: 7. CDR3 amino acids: CASTSGQFNTEAFF. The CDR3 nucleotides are TGTGCCAGTACCTCGGGACAGTTCAACACTGAAGCTTTCTTT.

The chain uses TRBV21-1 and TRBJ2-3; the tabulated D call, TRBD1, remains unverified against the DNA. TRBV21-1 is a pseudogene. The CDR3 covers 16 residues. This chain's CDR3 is CASSPYRGASTDTQYF. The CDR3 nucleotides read TGTGCCAGCAGCCCGTATAGGGGTGCTAGCACAGATACGCAGTATTTT.